Given below is one T cell receptor beta chain in context. Its antigen is not known. The CDR3 contains 15 residues. With 4 bases clipped from V and 4 bases from J, the junction kept 11 bases outside the gene matches. Germline V gives CDR1 SQVTM, CDR2 ANQGSEA. The 5'RACE method, run with constant-segment primers, produced TCR alpha and TCR beta cDNA libraries (carrying sample barcodes and UMIs). TCRdb re-called the 5' RACE reads through MiXCR, storing one row per CDR3 protein. The sample includes some 600,000 distinct CDR3 sequences, about 18% of them seen just once. This entry is derived from a study of T-cell memory formation after mild COVID-19. Study-wide points: Among clones peaking at day 37 in the second wave, SARS-CoV-2 specificity remained unconfirmed. Among clones contracting day 15 to 85, CD4/CD8 was balanced, whereas later expanders leaned CD4+.

The source material was PBMCs or a T cell subset sorted from them (not recorded which). The J gene is TRBJ1-2, the V gene TRBV29-1; 8 bases are shared with TRBD1. This TCR was sampled from an adult woman who had mild COVID-19 (a few samples of this study predate the infection). Cell type and time point are not known. DNA for the CDR3: TGCAGCGTTGCGGACAGGGTGGGGTCGGGCTATGGCTACACCTTC. The encoded protein is CSVADRVGSGYGYTF.